A single sample is the source of the 27 T cell receptor beta chains below, sequenced in a study of cytotoxic CD8 clonotypes in ibrutinib-treated CLL. Method: immunoSEQ multiplex PCR; TCRdb's copy keeps in-frame clones and lacks some. The data contain about 180,000 clones, more than 80% of them singletons. The sequencing here drew on PBMCs, taken after 24 months of ibrutinib treatment. These receptors came from a human donor with chronic lymphocytic leukemia.

This chain joins TRBV7-2 and TRBJ2-7, with TRBD1 as a possible D gene (5 bases). Trimming left V 1 base short and J 3 bases short, with 10 bases between. Germline V gene data show CDR1 as SGHTA and CDR2 as FQGNSA. This CDR3 comprises 14 residues. This chain's CDR3 is CASSLGQGFYEQYF. The DNA of the CDR3 is TGTGCCAGCAGCTTAGGGCAGGGATTCTACGAGCAGTACTTC.

The chain carries TRBV6-1 and TRBJ1-4; D is undetermined. Trimming stripped 7 bases from V and 5 bases from J, with 11 bases between. The CDR3 extends over 13 amino acids. Germline assignment: CDR1 MNHNS and CDR2 SASEGT. The CDR3 DNA follows: TGTGCCAGCATGAGGACGGGGAATGAAAAACTGTTTTTT. This gives the protein CASMRTGNEKLFF.

The rearrangement links TRBV7-2 to TRBJ1-3, with TRBD1 matching 9 bases. This CDR3 has 15 amino acids. Per germline, CDR1 SGHTA and CDR2 FQGNSA. V lost 1 base and J lost 2; bases outside the gene matches: 0. CDR3 sequence: CASSLDRGPGNTIYF. CDR3 DNA: TGTGCCAGCAGCTTAGACAGGGGGCCTGGAAACACCATATATTTT.

The V call is TRBV6-5, the J call TRBJ1-1; D is perhaps TRBD1 (5 bases). Germline CDR1 reads MNHEY; CDR2 reads SVGAGI. Trimming left V 2 bases short and J 4 bases short, with 11 bases between. CDR3 size: 14 residues. CDR3 sequence (DNA): TGTGCCAGCAGTTACGGGAGGGGTGGCACTGAAGCTTTCTTT. This translates into CASSYGRGGTEAFF.

The chain employs TRBV2 and TRBJ2-1, with 7 bases fitting TRBD1. The V gene end was trimmed by 6 bases and the J gene end by 3 bases; junction bases not matched to a gene: 5. Germline-derived CDR1 and CDR2 are SNHLY and FYNNEI. This CDR3 is 14 amino acids long. Here the CDR3 DNA reads TGTGCCAGCAGAGGGGGCCGGAACTACAATGAGCAGTTCTTC. This gives the protein CASRGGRNYNEQFF.

This sequence joins TRBV7-3 and TRBJ2-3; weak D call: TRBD2 (5 bases). Per the germline V gene, CDR1 is SGHTA and CDR2 is FQGTGA. The V end was cut by 2 bases, the J end by 4 bases, with 13 bases between. CDR3 size: 15 residues. As DNA, the CDR3 is TGTGCCAGCAGCTTACGTATGACTACCGCAGATACGCAGTATTTT. Encoded protein: CASSLRMTTADTQYF.

Comment on this clone: Other nucleotide sequences from this sample produce the same CDR3. V usage is TRBV11-2 and J usage is TRBJ1-2; D may be TRBD1 (6 bases). This CDR3 contains 12 residues. Germline CDR1 is SGHAT and CDR2 is FQNNGV. Trimming left V 4 bases short and J 4 bases short, with 7 bases between. Here the CDR3 reads CASSSDSYGYTF. Written as DNA, the CDR3 is TGTGCCAGCAGCTCGGACAGCTATGGCTACACCTTC.

This clone has only a few counts. Written as DNA, the CDR3 is TGTGCCAGCAGCTTAGCGCGACTAGCGGGCACCTACAATGAGCAGTTCTTC. Translated: CASSLARLAGTYNEQFF. The J gene is TRBJ2-1, the V gene TRBV7-9; TRBD2 matches at 10 bases. The CDR3 runs to 17 residues. The V segment lost 0 bases and the J segment 2 bases; nucleotides outside the gene matches: 4. Germline-derived CDR1 and CDR2 are SEHNR and FQNEAQ (reference sequence). The full variable domain, in which reference TRBV7-9 and TRBJ2-1 provide the parts outside the CDR3, is DTGVSQNPRHKITKRGQNVTFRCDPISEHNRLYWYRQTLGQGPEFLTYFQNEAQLEKSRLLSDRFSAERPKGSFSTLEIQRTEQGDSAMYLCASSLARLAGTYNEQFFGPGTRLTVL.

The gene calls are TRBV4-3 and TRBJ1-5; possible D gene TRBD1, 6 bases. Germline CDR1 and CDR2: LGHNA and YSLEER. The V gene lost 0 bases and the J gene lost 3 bases, with 12 bases spanning the gap. The CDR3 has 16 amino acids. The CDR3 loop is CASSQDLTGFNQPQHF. CDR3 sequence (DNA): TGCGCCAGCAGCCAAGATTTGACAGGCTTCAATCAGCCCCAGCATTTT.

Only one count was recorded for this clone. The chain recombines TRBV7-3 with TRBJ1-1; 7 bases are shared with TRBD1. The ends lost 2 bases at V and 4 bases at J; junction bases unmatched: 4. The CDR3 is 14 amino acids. Per germline, CDR1 SGHTA and CDR2 FQGTGA. The CDR3: CASSLQGQSTEAFF. CDR3 DNA sequence: TGTGCCAGCAGCTTACAGGGACAGAGCACTGAAGCTTTCTTT.

The chain couples TRBV5-8 to TRBJ2-1; 7 positions agree with TRBD2. V was pared by 4 bases and J by 8 bases, with 12 bases of the junction left unmatched. Germline V gene lookup returns CDR1 SGHTS and CDR2 YDEGEE. The CDR3 runs to 15 residues. CDR3 residues: CASSAGDWRGDEQFF. Here the CDR3 DNA reads TGTGCCAGCAGCGCGGGGGACTGGCGGGGCGATGAGCAGTTCTTC.

The chain links TRBV6-1 to TRBJ1-5; 8 bases fit TRBD1. Trimming cost V 5 bases and J 7 bases; bases outside gene matches: 10. CDR1 and CDR2 (germline): MNHNS, SASEGT. The CDR3 totals 15 residues. CDR3: CASSTPRTGTQPQHF. As DNA, the CDR3 is TGTGCCAGCAGTACCCCCCGGACAGGGACCCAGCCCCAGCATTTT.

This sequence joins TRBV6-1 and TRBJ2-1; D unresolved. The V end was cut by 2 bases, the J end by 2 bases, with 13 bases between. Germline V gene lookup returns CDR1 MNHNS and CDR2 SASEGT. The CDR3 has 16 amino acids. The CDR3 DNA reads TGTGCCAGCAGTGAATTCGGGCAAACCCCCTACAATGAGCAGTTCTTC. The encoded protein is CASSEFGQTPYNEQFF.

This clone appeared once. The chain employs TRBV5-1 and TRBJ1-1; D is ambiguous. Deletions cut 4 bases from V and 3 bases from J, with 10 bases between. This CDR3 region has 13 residues. CDR1 is SGHRS, CDR2 YFSETQ, per germline. Written as DNA, the CDR3 is TGCGCCAGCAGCGTCGGCGAGGACACTGAAGCTTTCTTT. This translates into CASSVGEDTEAFF.

This chain uses TRBV27 with TRBJ2-7; no reliable D call. Germline assignment: CDR1 MNHEY and CDR2 SMNVEV (reference sequence). CDR3 length: 13 residues. The ends were cut back, 3 bases at V and 0 bases at J, with 6 bases in the middle. The CDR3 loop is CASSFLSSYEQYF. In DNA form, the CDR3 reads TGTGCCAGCAGTTTTCTCTCCTCCTACGAGCAGTACTTC.

This clone was observed once. The chain combines TRBV7-8 with TRBJ1-2; maybe TRBD1 (5 bases). This CDR3 has 12 amino acids. The V and J ends lost 5 bases and 8 bases respectively, with 12 bases between them. Germline V lookup: CDR1 SGHVS, CDR2 FQNEAQ. The DNA for the CDR3 is TGTGCCAGCAGCCGAAGAGGGGTCGGCTACACCTTC. Translated, it gives CASSRRGVGYTF.

This CDR3 is CASRTDNTGELFF. In DNA, the CDR3 is TGTGCCAGCAGAACTGATAACACCGGGGAGCTGTTTTTT. The chain is built from TRBV6-1 and TRBJ2-2; D is ambiguous. With 6 bases removed from V and 2 bases from J, the gap between germline ends came to 7 bases. Germline V CDR1 and CDR2: MNHNS, SASEGT. The CDR3 totals 13 residues.

The chain is built from TRBV5-1 and TRBJ2-5; unclear D gene. The V end was cut by 0 bases, the J end by 5 bases, with 2 bases between. The germline V gene has CDR1 SGHRS and CDR2 YFSETQ. CDR3 length equals 11 residues. The CDR3 here is CASSLAETQYF. The CDR3 DNA reads as TGCGCCAGCAGCTTGGCCGAGACCCAGTACTTC.

V usage is TRBV6-5 and J usage is TRBJ1-1, with a weak D call TRBD1 (6 bases). CDR3 length: 13 amino acids. The germline gives CDR1 MNHEY, CDR2 SVGAGI. V lost 3 bases to trimming and J lost 7 bases, with 12 bases between them. CDR3 bases: TGTGCCAGCAGTTATGGGGGGCAAGGTGAAGCTTTCTTT. Its protein product is CASSYGGQGEAFF.

CDR3: CASSYLGSFNEKLFF. DNA of the CDR3: TGTGCCAGCAGTTACTTAGGGTCTTTTAATGAAAAACTGTTTTTT. J is TRBJ1-4 and V is TRBV6-5; no clear D gene. The CDR3 has 15 residues. CDR1 is MNHEY, CDR2 SVGAGI, per germline. Between the trimmed V and J ends, which lost 1 base and 4 bases, there was a span of 10 bases.

This clone was seen just once. The J gene is TRBJ2-1, the V gene TRBV7-9, with a tentative D call TRBD1 (5 bases). The CDR3 loop spans 15 amino acids. V dropped 3 bases and J dropped 0 bases, with 9 bases sitting between them. Germline loops: CDR1 SEHNR, CDR2 FQNEAQ (reference sequence). The CDR3 sequence: CASSFRQSSYNEQFF. CDR3 nucleotides: TGTGCCAGCAGCTTTAGACAGAGCTCCTACAATGAGCAGTTCTTC.

This clone was seen only a few times. CDR3 loop: CASSFERNTIYF. DNA of the CDR3: TGTGCCAGCAGTTTTGAGCGGAACACCATATATTTT. The chain links TRBV28 to TRBJ1-3, with D unresolved. V lost 3 bases and J lost 7, with 7 bases in between. Germline lookup yields CDR1 MDHEN and CDR2 SYDVKM. The CDR3 contains 12 residues.

Note on this clone: One end of the junction varies from germline; a read error may be responsible. The chain is built from TRBV7-9 and TRBJ2-3; 8 positions agree with TRBD1. CDR1 and CDR2 (germline): SEHNR, FQNEAQ (reference sequence). The CDR3 loop spans 16 amino acids. Here the CDR3 reads CASSLYDRGSTDTQYF. DNA for the CDR3: TGCGCCAGCAGCCTATATGACAGGGGAAGCACAGATACGCAGTATTTT.

The chain uses TRBV19 and TRBJ1-1; perhaps TRBD1 as D (5 bases). Germline V gives CDR1 LNHDA, CDR2 SQIVND (reference sequence). The ends were cut back, 5 bases at V and 0 bases at J, with 13 bases in the middle. The CDR3 runs to 15 residues. The CDR3 loop is CASSLRAGLNTEAFF. DNA of the CDR3: TGTGCCAGTAGTTTGAGGGCAGGGCTGAACACTGAAGCTTTCTTT.

V and J are TRBV4-3 and TRBJ2-3, with a possible D match to TRBD2 (6 bases). The V gene's germline CDR1 is LGHNA and CDR2 YSLEER. The CDR3 length is 15 residues. V lost 1 base and J lost 8, with 16 bases in between. In DNA form, the CDR3 reads TGCGCCAGCAGCCAAGCAGGTAGCGGTCCTGGTACGCAGTATTTT. Residues: CASSQAGSGPGTQYF.

This clone is a singleton in its sample. The chain has TRBV28 and TRBJ2-5; weak D call: TRBD2 (5 bases). The last part of the DNA fits TRBJ2-7 better; the J call may be wrong. The CDR3 spans 12 residues. The germline V gene encodes CDR1 MDHEN and CDR2 SYDVKM. The CDR3 reads CASSFGAYEQYF. CDR3 DNA sequence: TGTGCCAGCAGTTTCGGGGCCTACGAGCAGTACTTC.

The rearrangement links TRBV19 to TRBJ2-2; the D gene is possibly TRBD2 (6 bases). Deletions cut 3 bases from V and 7 bases from J, with 9 bases between. The CDR3 sequence is 13 residues long. The germline V gene encodes CDR1 LNHDA and CDR2 SQIVND (reference sequence). The CDR3 here is CASSIGGDGELFF. The CDR3 DNA sequence: TGTGCCAGTAGTATCGGCGGGGACGGGGAGCTGTTTTTT.